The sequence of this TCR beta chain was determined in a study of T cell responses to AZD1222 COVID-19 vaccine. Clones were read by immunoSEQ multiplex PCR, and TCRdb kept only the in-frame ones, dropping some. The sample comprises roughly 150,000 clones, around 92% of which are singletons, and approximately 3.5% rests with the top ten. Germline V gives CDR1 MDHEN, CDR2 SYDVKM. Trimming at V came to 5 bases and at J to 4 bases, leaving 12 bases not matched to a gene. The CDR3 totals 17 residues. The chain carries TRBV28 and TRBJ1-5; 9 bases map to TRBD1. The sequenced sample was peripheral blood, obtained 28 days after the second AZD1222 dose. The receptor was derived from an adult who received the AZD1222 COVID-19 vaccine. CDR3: CASSPPGTGFRNQPQHF. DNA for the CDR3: TGTGCCAGCAGTCCACCGGGGACAGGGTTTCGGAATCAGCCCCAGCATTTT.